This T cell receptor beta chain was sequenced for a study of blood T cell repertoires in COVID-19. For the study at large: PBMCs, B-cell-depleted T cells, or T cells were the source of the cDNA or gDNA that made up the material.

The authors' processing: Quantification of nucleated cells was approximated via reference gene primer amplification. TCRdb's copy holds only in-frame clones and misses some; the assay was immunoSEQ multiplex PCR. The DNA was the basis for D and trimming; V, J and clone size are from that table. The repertoire has fewer than 400,000 clones, 80% to 90% of them found once; the top ten carry under 6%. Trimming removed 6 bases from V and 6 bases from J, with 8 bases in between. The germline CDR1 and CDR2 sequences are LGHDT and YNNKEL (reference sequence). This CDR3 is 12 amino acids long. Each recovered donor of Cohort 3 presented with two negative PCRs, clearance, or symptom resolution.

This clonotype was obtained from a man aged 30-40 years who had recovered from COVID-19. The V and J genes are TRBV3-1 (or the pseudogene TRBV3-2) and TRBJ2-2; D remains ambiguous. Sequencing was done on a sample of PBMCs or T cells enriched from blood (not recorded which). CDR3 loop: CASRLLSGELFF. The CDR3 DNA sequence: TGTGCCAGCAGGCTTCTATCCGGGGAGCTGTTTTTT.